Listed below are T cell receptor beta chains from one sample, sequenced in a study of blood T cell repertoires in COVID-19. The protocol was immunoSEQ multiplex PCR, while the TCRdb copy is restricted to in-frame clones and leaves out a portion. The data contain some 200,000 clones, 70% to 90% of them seen just once; the ten biggest clones take up over 2.5%. The sample consisted of peripheral blood. Source of these receptors: a man aged 45-60 years who had recovered from COVID-19. Each CDR3 is given with its conserved first and last residue. Fields, in order: D gene, V gene, J gene, clone size, CDR3 DNA, CDR3 protein. D genes are given only for firm matches. The listing skips clone size in some rows; elsewhere it reads once, few, many or a size class.

>TRBD2|TRBV4-2|TRBJ2-1|.
TGTGCCAGCAGCCAAGATTCTGGGGGGGGCAATGAGCAGTTCTTC
CASSQDSGGGNEQFF
>.|TRBV25-1|TRBJ1-6|.
TGTGCCAGCAGTCCAAAATCCCACCCCCGGGTGAATTCACCCCTCCACTTT
CASSPKSHPRVNSPLHF
>.|TRBV5-1|TRBJ2-1|.
TGCGCCAGCAGCTTGGCCCGCAATGAGCAGTTCTTC
CASSLARNEQFF
>.|TRBV27|TRBJ2-7|.
TGTGCCAGCAGTTGGTCGGGGGCCTACGAGCAGTACTTC
CASSWSGAYEQYF
>.|TRBV6-5|TRBJ1-2|.
TGTGCCAGCAGTACCAGGCCTGGGAGCTATGGCTACACCTTC
CASSTRPGSYGYTF
>.|TRBV4-1|TRBJ1-3|.
TGCGCCAGCAGCCAAATCCAGGGGAGCAGCTACTCTGGAAACACCATATATTTT
CASSQIQGSSYSGNTIYF
>TRBD1|TRBV28|TRBJ2-7|.
TGTGCCAGCAGATCCAACAGGGGTTCAATCTACGAGCAGTACTTC
CASRSNRGSIYEQYF
>TRBD1|TRBV7-9|TRBJ2-7|.
TGTGCCAGCAGCGCTTCGGCCGGGACAGGGGGAACCTACGAGCAGTACTTC
CASSASAGTGGTYEQYF
>TRBD1|TRBV19|TRBJ2-2|.
TGTGCCAGTAGTATAGTTTGGACAGGGCTAAACACCGGGGAGCTGTTTTTT
CASSIVWTGLNTGELFF
>.|TRBV28|TRBJ2-7|.
TGTGCCAGCAGTTTAGATACTCCGCCGGGACAATCGTACGAGCAGTACTTC
CASSLDTPPGQSYEQYF
>.|TRBV5-6|TRBJ1-1|.
TGTGCCAGCAGCTCAGGGGTGAACACTGAAGCTTTCTTT
CASSSGVNTEAFF
>.|TRBV7-2|TRBJ2-7|once
TGTGCCAGCTTACGACAGGCGAATTCCTACGAGCAGTACTTC
CASLRQANSYEQYF
>.|TRBV28|TRBJ1-2|.
TGTGCCAGCAGTTTATGGGTAGCATCGGGCTATGGCTACACCTTC
CASSLWVASGYGYTF
>.|TRBV6-6|TRBJ2-7|.
TGTGCCAGCAGCTTGGAGGGGACCAGCTCCTACGAGCAGTACTTC
CASSLEGTSSYEQYF
>.|TRBV18|TRBJ2-5|.
TGTGCCAGCTCACCTGAACAGGTCGGACTACAAGAGACCCAGTACTTC
CASSPEQVGLQETQYF
>TRBD2|TRBV2|TRBJ2-7|.
TGTGCCAGCAGGGGACTAGCGGGAGGGCGTAACGAGCAGTACTTC
CASRGLAGGRNEQYF
>.|TRBV28|TRBJ1-6|.
TGTGCCAGCAGTTCAATGACAGGACGTAATTCACCCCTCCACTTT
CASSSMTGRNSPLHF
>.|TRBV6-7|TRBJ2-7|.
TGTGCCAGCAGTTACGGCAGGGTTGCCTACGAGCAGTACTTC
CASSYGRVAYEQYF
>TRBD1|TRBV6-5|TRBJ1-3|once
TGTGCCAGCTGGACAGGGGACGCTGGAAACACCATATATTTT
CASWTGDAGNTIYF
>.|TRBV5-4|TRBJ2-5|.
TGTGCCAGCAGCACGGGAACCTTCCAAGAGACCCAGTACTTC
CASSTGTFQETQYF
>TRBD1|TRBV24-1|TRBJ2-7|.
TGTGCCTCGTCCGGGACAGGCTCCTACGAGCAGTACTTC
CASSGTGSYEQYF
>.|TRBV4-1|TRBJ1-6|.
TGCGCCAGCAGCCAAGAGACAGCTAATTCACCCCTCCACTTT
CASSQETANSPLHF
>TRBD2|TRBV3-1/TRBV3-2|TRBJ2-3|.
TGTGCCAGCAGCCCGTCGGGACTAGCGGGATTTGGTACAGATACGCAGTATTTT
CASSPSGLAGFGTDTQYF
>.|TRBV28|TRBJ2-3|.
TGTGCCAGCAGTACCCAAGGGGTGGGGCGCGAATTAGATACGCAGTATTTT
CASSTQGVGRELDTQYF
>.|TRBV6-6|TRBJ1-4|.
TGTGCCAGCAGTTACTCGGGGGGAACTAATGAAAAACTGTTTTTT
CASSYSGGTNEKLFF
>.|TRBV25-1|TRBJ2-1|.
TGTGCCAGCAGTGTGGACAACGGAGCAGGGGTTTACAATGAGCAGTTCTTC
CASSVDNGAGVYNEQFF
>TRBD1|TRBV19|TRBJ2-7|.
TGTGCCAGTAGTCCGGGACAGGGTTTCGAGCAGTACTTC
CASSPGQGFEQYF
>.|TRBV12-5|TRBJ2-5|.
TGTGCTAGTGGGCCGGGACAGGGGGGACTAGCGTCAAGCCGGGAGACCCAGTACTTC
CASGPGQGGLASSRETQYF
>TRBD2|TRBV5-1|TRBJ2-1|.
TGCGCCAGCCATCCTCTAGCGGGGGCAAACAATGAGCAGTTCTTC
CASHPLAGANNEQFF
>.|TRBV20-1|TRBJ1-1|once
TGCAGTGCCACTCCAGGGACTGAAGCTTTCTTT
CSATPGTEAFF
>TRBD2|TRBV27|TRBJ2-1|.
TGTGCCAGCAGTTTATTGGGTAGCGGGATGGGTCGACTTAAGTTCTTC
CASSLLGSGMGRLKFF
>.|TRBV27|TRBJ1-4|.
TGTGCCAGCAGTTTTGCGGGGAATGAAAAACTGTTTTTT
CASSFAGNEKLFF
>TRBD1|TRBV11-2|TRBJ2-7|.
TGTGCCAGCAGCGCCTCGGACAGGGGGCGCTACGAGCAGTACTTC
CASSASDRGRYEQYF
>.|TRBV9|TRBJ2-1|.
TGTGCCAGCAGCCTCACCGCGGGTTGGTACAATGAGCAGTTCTTC
CASSLTAGWYNEQFF
>.|TRBV7-9|TRBJ2-7|.
TGTGCCAGCAGCCCTCCCGGTGAGTACGAGCAGTACTTC
CASSPPGEYEQYF
>TRBD1|TRBV7-8|TRBJ1-2|.
TGTGCCAGCAGAAAACAGGGGGCTGGCTACACCTTC
CASRKQGAGYTF
>.|TRBV18|TRBJ2-2|.
TGTGCCAGCTCCCCAAGGATGACTGATACCGGGGAGCTGTTTTTT
CASSPRMTDTGELFF
>TRBD2|TRBV5-1|TRBJ2-7|.
TGCGCCAGCAGCTTGGGGGGTAGCGTGCCGAGCGGGAGGTCAGGACTGAGCTACGAGCAGTACTTC
CASSLGGSVPSGRSGLSYEQYF
>.|TRBV18|TRBJ2-7|.
TGTGCCAGCTCACTAAGACGGGGGACAAGGGGGCTCTCCTACGAGCAGTACTTC
CASSLRRGTRGLSYEQYF
>.|TRBV13|TRBJ2-2|.
TGTGCCAGTAGCAACCACCAAGCGCGGCGGGAGCTGTTTTTT
CASSNHQARRELFF
>.|TRBV3-1/TRBV3-2|TRBJ2-7|.
TGTGCCAGCAGCCAAGCAAAAGGCGGGTCCCCCTACGAGCAGTACTTC
CASSQAKGGSPYEQYF
>TRBD2|TRBV28|TRBJ2-7|.
TGTGCCAGCAGTTTATTTGTGCTAGCGGGAGGTCTTAGGTACGAGCAGTACTTC
CASSLFVLAGGLRYEQYF
>TRBD1|TRBV28|TRBJ2-7|.
TGTGCCAGTTGTTGGGGACAGGAAAGCTACGAGCAGTACTTC
CASCWGQESYEQYF
>.|TRBV9|TRBJ2-2|.
TGTGCCAGCAGCGTAGTGTCTGGGCCCACCGGGGAGCTGTTTTTT
CASSVVSGPTGELFF
>.|TRBV6-1|TRBJ1-5|.
TGTGCCAGCAGTGAAGCGAGGGCACCCCAGCATTTT
CASSEARAPQHF
>.|TRBV25-1|TRBJ2-1|.
TGTGCCAGCAGAGGGAGGCGAGGCGATGAGCAGTTCTTC
CASRGRRGDEQFF
>TRBD1|TRBV5-1|TRBJ2-3|.
TGCGCCAGCAGCTCGACAGGGGGCGCGACAGATACGCAGTATTTT
CASSSTGGATDTQYF
>.|TRBV19|TRBJ2-3|.
TGTGCCAGTAGTATCAGGGGACCCAGCGGGGCCCTTAATACGCAGTATTTT
CASSIRGPSGALNTQYF
>TRBD1|TRBV6-6|TRBJ2-5|.
TGTGCCAGCAGTTCCGGGACAGCCAGTCAAGAGACCCAGTACTTC
CASSSGTASQETQYF
>TRBD1|TRBV15|TRBJ1-2|.
TGTGCCACCAGCAAAGACAGGGGATCGTATTTGGGCTATGGCTACACCTTC
CATSKDRGSYLGYGYTF
>TRBD2|TRBV7-2|TRBJ2-3|.
TGTGCCAGCAGCACGGGACTAGCGGGAGGGAGCACAGATACGCAGTATTTT
CASSTGLAGGSTDTQYF
>TRBD1|TRBV19|TRBJ1-1|.
TGTGCCAGTACACCGGACAGGCGATACACTGAAGCTTTCTTT
CASTPDRRYTEAFF
>TRBD2|TRBV3-1/TRBV3-2|TRBJ2-2|.
TGTGCCAGCAGCCAAGTGGCGGGAGTGGGCACCGGGGAGCTGTTTTTT
CASSQVAGVGTGELFF